This T cell receptor (beta chain) was captured in a study of T cell changes during pregnancy in multiple sclerosis. This clone showed up just once. The data were produced by immunoSEQ multiplex PCR, yet TCRdb's version contains in-frame clones alone and is incomplete. The data contain around 58,000 clones, roughly 91% of them singletons. The germline CDR1 and CDR2 sequences are MNHEY and SMNVEV (reference sequence). With 6 bases clipped from V and 2 bases from J, the junction kept 6 bases outside the gene matches. CDR3 length equals 14 residues. Sequences were derived from peripheral blood, sampled before pregnancy. The clonotype comes from a female donor with multiple sclerosis, enrolled in a pregnancy study. V gene TRBV27 combines with J gene TRBJ2-7; 8 nucleotides agree with TRBD1. As DNA, the CDR3 is TGTGCCAGCAGCCTCGTGACAGGGGCCTACGAGCAGTACTTC. Protein: CASSLVTGAYEQYF.